The TCR beta chain under discussion was sequenced for a study of CD8+ T cells in alopecia areata. Specified treatment: oral pan-JAK inhibitor, 5-10 mg twice daily. Sequencing used cDNA as its template, made by extracting RNA and reverse transcribing it. Profiling relied on immunoSEQ multiplex PCR, and the TCRdb table lists in-frame clones only, not all of them. The sample records 90,000 to 150,000 clones, more than 45% being singletons. This clone was seen more than once but under ten times. Per germline, CDR1 SQVTM and CDR2 ANQGSEA. The CDR3 is 13 amino acids. V was clipped by 7 bases and J by 5 bases, with 17 bases between them.

The J gene is TRBJ1-1, the V gene TRBV29-1; D remains unclear. The starting material was CD4+ T cells sorted from blood, obtained at week 4, from a patient treated with tofacitinib. The clonotype originates from a human donor with alopecia areata. CDR3 in DNA: TGCAGCGCCCTAACCACGGGAGGGACTGAAGCTTTCTTT. Translation: CSALTTGGTEAFF.